This TCR beta chain appears in the sequencing data of a study of shared clonotypes between healthy human individuals. Study-wide results and limits: Between a handful of donors, naive CD4 clonotypes were shared at a level of about 5%.

This clone was observed once. The target antigen is unknown. Sequencing used immunoSEQ multiplex PCR; TCRdb keeps in-frame clones, though not all of them. The repertoire holds some 2,500,000 clones, with roughly 93% as singletons. With 4 bases clipped from V and 15 bases from J, the junction kept 5 bases outside the gene matches. Germline V gene sequence: CDR1 SNHLY, CDR2 FYNNEI. The length of the CDR3 is 12 residues. The rearrangement links TRBV2 to TRBJ2-1; 11 bases are shared with TRBD2. Source material: naive CD4+ T cells from PBMCs. Stated subset: CD45RA+ positively selected. The receptor was derived from a man between 18 and 29 years old in good health. Some clones in this sample may be carry-over from other donors' samples. In nucleotides, the CDR3 is TGTGCCAGCAGTGGACTAGCGGGATGGCGGTTCTTC. Translating it yields CASSGLAGWRFF.